These 9 T cell receptor beta chains were all obtained from the same sample, sequenced in a study of blood T cell repertoires in COVID-19. Assay used: immunoSEQ multiplex PCR; TCRdb lists only in-frame clones, some missing. Counted here are about 76,000 clones, 90% occurring once; the ten biggest clones make up roughly 1%. The sample consisted of peripheral blood. These receptors all stem from a woman in her fifties or sixties in a cohort sampled during active COVID-19.

In its sample, this clone was seen once. The chain is built from TRBV27 and TRBJ2-5; 10 nucleotides align to TRBD1. V was clipped by 2 bases and J by 5 bases; unmatched bases: 11. Germline V gives CDR1 MNHEY, CDR2 SMNVEV (reference sequence). This CDR3 contains 17 residues. This CDR3 reads CASSLNPGQGFRETQYF. CDR3 nucleotide sequence: TGTGCCAGCAGTTTAAATCCGGGACAGGGGTTCAGGGAGACCCAGTACTTC.

This clone is a singleton in its sample. This chain connects TRBV28 to TRBJ1-3; TRBD1 might be the D (6 bases). The length of the CDR3 is 14 residues. Germline lookup yields CDR1 MDHEN and CDR2 SYDVKM. V lost 6 bases to trimming and J lost 4 bases, with 13 bases between them. The CDR3 region has the DNA TGTGCCAGCAGATCACAGGGAGGGGGAAACACCATATATTTT. Its protein product is CASRSQGGGNTIYF.

The V call is TRBV19, the J call TRBJ2-3, with unresolved D. Trimming cost V 5 bases and J 2 bases, with 5 bases left between them. Germline CDR1 is LNHDA and CDR2 is SQIVND (reference sequence). The CDR3 spans 12 residues. The CDR3 sequence: CASSPHTDTQYF. The CDR3 DNA is TGTGCCAGTAGTCCCCACACAGATACGCAGTATTTT.

This chain connects TRBV28 to TRBJ1-5; the match to TRBD1 covers 11 bases. In germline, CDR1 is MDHEN, CDR2 SYDVKM. CDR3 length equals 15 residues. Losses at the gene ends were 7 bases for V and 7 bases for J; bases not matched to a gene: 9. The CDR3 loop reads CASTLGTGGKQPQHF. In DNA form, the CDR3 reads TGTGCCAGCACTCTGGGGACAGGGGGAAAACAGCCCCAGCATTTT.

This chain uses TRBV28 with TRBJ1-2, with 7 positions matching TRBD1. The CDR3 runs 15 residues. Unmatched junction bases numbered 7, after V lost 5 bases and J lost 1 base. Germline-derived CDR1 and CDR2 are MDHEN and SYDVKM. The CDR3 sequence is CASSARQGFNYGYTF. Here the CDR3 DNA reads TGTGCCAGCAGTGCCAGACAGGGATTTAACTATGGCTACACCTTC.

This chain links TRBV27 with TRBJ2-4; a possible D gene is TRBD2 (6 bases). V was cut by 5 bases and J by 3 bases, with 20 bases left in between. The germline V gene has CDR1 MNHEY and CDR2 SMNVEV (reference sequence). The CDR3 spans 17 residues. In DNA form, the CDR3 reads TGTGCCAGCAGTCCACCTCGGGAGTCCGGGGTCAAAAACATTCAGTACTTC. Its protein product is CASSPPRESGVKNIQYF.

This chain links TRBV2 with TRBJ2-3; 10 nucleotides line up with TRBD2. The J segment lost 4 bases and the V segment lost 7 bases, leaving 5 bases of the junction unmatched. Germline V lookup: CDR1 SNHLY, CDR2 FYNNEI. The CDR3 covers 14 residues. CDR3 region: CASTSGRSADTQYF. The CDR3 DNA sequence: TGTGCCAGCACTAGCGGGAGATCGGCAGATACGCAGTATTTT.

This clone was observed a single time. This sequence joins TRBV6-7 and TRBJ1-6; D possibly corresponds to TRBD1 (5 bases). TRBV6-7 is assigned to the ORF class and has an uncertain function. The CDR3 has 16 amino acids. V gave up 0 bases and J gave up 7 bases, with 13 bases separating them. This CDR3 is CASSYSRYGGNSPLHF. The DNA for the CDR3 is TGTGCCAGCAGTTACTCGAGGTACGGGGGGAATTCACCCCTCCACTTT.

The DNA of the CDR3 is TGTGCCAGCAGTGCCAGGGGTCCTAATGGTTTGGGGTACAATGAGCAGTTCTTC. Translated: CASSARGPNGLGYNEQFF. The V call is TRBV6-1, the J call TRBJ2-1; TRBD1 might be the D (6 bases). The length of the CDR3 is 18 residues. The germline V and J ends were trimmed by 4 bases and 4 bases, with 23 bases remaining between them. Germline-derived CDR1 and CDR2 are MNHNS and SASEGT.